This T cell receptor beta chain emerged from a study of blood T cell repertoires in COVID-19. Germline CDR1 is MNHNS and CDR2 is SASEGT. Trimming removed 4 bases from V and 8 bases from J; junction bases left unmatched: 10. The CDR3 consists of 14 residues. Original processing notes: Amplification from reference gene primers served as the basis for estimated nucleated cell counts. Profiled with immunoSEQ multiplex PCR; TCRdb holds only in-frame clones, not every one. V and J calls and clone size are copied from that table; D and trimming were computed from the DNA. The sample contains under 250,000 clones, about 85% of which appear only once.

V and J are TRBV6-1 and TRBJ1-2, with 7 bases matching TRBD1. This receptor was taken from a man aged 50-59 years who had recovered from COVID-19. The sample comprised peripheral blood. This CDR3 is CASSGQATGLGYTF. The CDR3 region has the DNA TGTGCCAGCAGTGGCCAAGCGACAGGGTTAGGCTACACCTTC.